This paragraph reports one T cell receptor beta chain. This entry comes from a study of blood T cell repertoires in COVID-19. Authors' data handling: Amplifying reference gene primers gave estimates of nucleated cell counts. Measured with immunoSEQ multiplex PCR; TCRdb has only the in-frame clones, and not every one. D and trimming come from the DNA, and the V and J calls and clone size come from that table. The data hold a few hundred thousand clones, with around 87% observed a single time. The germline V gene encodes CDR1 GTSNPN and CDR2 SVGIG (reference sequence). The CDR3 runs 18 residues. V dropped 3 bases and J dropped 5; count of bases not matched to a gene: 17.

This chain connects TRBV30 to TRBJ2-2; 8 nucleotides align to TRBD2. Sequencing used peripheral blood. The receptor was isolated from a woman aged 50 to 60 with COVID-19, enrolled during active disease. The CDR3 region has the DNA TGTGCCTGGAGCGAACCCGATCAGCGGGGGTGGAGGACCGGGGAGCTGTTTTTT. It codes for CAWSEPDQRGWRTGELFF.